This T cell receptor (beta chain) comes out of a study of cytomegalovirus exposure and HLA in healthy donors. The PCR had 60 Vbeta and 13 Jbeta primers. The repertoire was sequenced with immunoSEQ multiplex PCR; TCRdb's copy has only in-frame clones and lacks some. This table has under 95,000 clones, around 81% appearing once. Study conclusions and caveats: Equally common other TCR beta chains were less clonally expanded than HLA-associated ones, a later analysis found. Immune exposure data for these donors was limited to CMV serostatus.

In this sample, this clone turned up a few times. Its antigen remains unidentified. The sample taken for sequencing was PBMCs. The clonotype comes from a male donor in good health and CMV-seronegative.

The CDR3 nucleotides read TGCGCCAGCAGCCAATTCCACAGGGGGCGTTATGGCTACACCTTC. Protein: CASSQFHRGRYGYTF. The rearrangement uses TRBV4-1 and TRBJ1-2, with 9 bases lining up with TRBD1. The CDR3 covers 15 residues. CDR1 and CDR2 (germline): MGHRA, YSYEKL. Losses at the gene ends were 2 bases for V and 5 bases for J; bases not matched to a gene: 6.